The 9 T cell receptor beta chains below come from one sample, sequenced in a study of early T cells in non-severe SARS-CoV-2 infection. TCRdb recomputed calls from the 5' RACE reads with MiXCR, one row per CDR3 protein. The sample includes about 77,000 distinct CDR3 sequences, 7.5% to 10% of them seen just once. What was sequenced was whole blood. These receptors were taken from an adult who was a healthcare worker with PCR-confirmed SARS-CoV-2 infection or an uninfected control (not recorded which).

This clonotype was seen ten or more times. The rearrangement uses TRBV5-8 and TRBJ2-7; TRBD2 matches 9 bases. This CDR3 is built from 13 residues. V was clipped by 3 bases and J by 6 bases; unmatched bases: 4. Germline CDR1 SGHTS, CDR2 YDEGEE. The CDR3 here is CASSWGLAGEQYF. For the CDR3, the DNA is TGTGCCAGCAGCTGGGGACTAGCTGGCGAGCAGTACTTC.

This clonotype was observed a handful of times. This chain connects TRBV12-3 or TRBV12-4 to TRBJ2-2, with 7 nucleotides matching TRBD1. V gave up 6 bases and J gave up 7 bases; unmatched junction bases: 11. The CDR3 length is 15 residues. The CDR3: CASSRTGPTGGELFF. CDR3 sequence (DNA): TGTGCCAGCAGCAGGACAGGCCCTACTGGCGGGGAGCTGTTTTTT.

DNA of the CDR3: TGTGCCAGCAGTTTCAGAGGGACAGGGTCCTACGAGCAGTACTTC. Translation gives CASSFRGTGSYEQYF. V usage is TRBV27 and J usage is TRBJ2-7, with 9 positions matching TRBD1. This CDR3 has 15 amino acids. CDR1 and CDR2 (germline): MNHEY, SMNVEV (reference sequence). V shed 3 bases, J shed 1 base, and the junction held 4 bases outside the gene matches.

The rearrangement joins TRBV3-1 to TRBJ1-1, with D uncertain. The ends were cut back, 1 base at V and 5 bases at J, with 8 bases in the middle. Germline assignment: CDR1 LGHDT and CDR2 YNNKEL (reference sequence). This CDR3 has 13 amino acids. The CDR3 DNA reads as TGTGCCAGCAGCCAAGGGGTGTGGACTGAAGCTTTCTTT. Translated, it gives CASSQGVWTEAFF.

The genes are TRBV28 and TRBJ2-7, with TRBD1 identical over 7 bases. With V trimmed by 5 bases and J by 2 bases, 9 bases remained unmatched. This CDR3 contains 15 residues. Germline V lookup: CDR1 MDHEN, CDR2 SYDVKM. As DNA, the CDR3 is TGTGCCAGCAGTATCCCAGGGGGTCCCACCTACGAGCAGTACTTC. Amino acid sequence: CASSIPGGPTYEQYF.

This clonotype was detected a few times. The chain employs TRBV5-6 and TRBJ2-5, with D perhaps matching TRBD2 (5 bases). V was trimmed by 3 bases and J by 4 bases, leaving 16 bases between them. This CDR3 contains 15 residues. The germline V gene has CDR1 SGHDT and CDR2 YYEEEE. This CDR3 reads CASSSGRAARETQYF. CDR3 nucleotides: TGTGCCAGCAGCTCGGGAAGGGCGGCGAGAGAGACCCAGTACTTC.

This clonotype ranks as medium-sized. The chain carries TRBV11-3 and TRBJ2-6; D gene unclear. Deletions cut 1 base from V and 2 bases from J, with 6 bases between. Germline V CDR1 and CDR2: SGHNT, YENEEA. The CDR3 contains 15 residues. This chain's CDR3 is CASSLGQAGANVLTF. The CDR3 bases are TGTGCCAGCAGCTTAGGTCAGGCTGGGGCCAACGTCCTGACTTTC.

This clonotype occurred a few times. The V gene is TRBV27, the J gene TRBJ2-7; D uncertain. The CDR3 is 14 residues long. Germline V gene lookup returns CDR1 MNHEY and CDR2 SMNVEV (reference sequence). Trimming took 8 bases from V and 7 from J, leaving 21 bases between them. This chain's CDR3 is CASCPPLGHGEQYF. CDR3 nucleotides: TGTGCCAGCTGCCCCCCTCTAGGGCACGGGGAGCAGTACTTC.

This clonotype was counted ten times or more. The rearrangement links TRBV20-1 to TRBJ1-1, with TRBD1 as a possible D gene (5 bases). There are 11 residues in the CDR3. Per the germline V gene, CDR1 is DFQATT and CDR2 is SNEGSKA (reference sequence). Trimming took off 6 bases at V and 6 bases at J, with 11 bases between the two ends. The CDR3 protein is CSAAQGPEAFF. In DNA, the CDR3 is TGCAGTGCCGCCCAGGGCCCTGAAGCTTTCTTT.